This T cell receptor beta chain was obtained from a study of blood T cell repertoires in COVID-19. On the study more broadly: Samples came from the United States, Italy and Spain, spanning acute and convalescent COVID-19.

This CDR3 is built from 14 residues. The germline V and J ends were trimmed by 0 bases and 7 bases, with 12 bases remaining between them. Germline CDR1 and CDR2: SEHNR and FQNEAQ (reference sequence). Produced via immunoSEQ multiplex PCR; TCRdb's table is partial and in-frame only. Of about 120,000 clones in the sample, around 80% were seen once. This clonotype was sampled from a man in his 60s with active or convalescent COVID-19. This chain connects TRBV7-9 to TRBJ1-2, with TRBD1 as a possible D gene (5 bases). Source material: peripheral blood. The DNA of the CDR3 is TGTGCCAGCAGCTTAGCAGGGGTCCGCTTTGGCTACACCTTC. Translated: CASSLAGVRFGYTF.